Following are 8 T cell receptor beta chains from one sample sequenced in a study of T cells in Graves' hyperthyroidism and ophthalmopathy. TCR beta CDR3 regions were amplified from RNA transcripts. HTBI primers were employed in a first-round RT-PCR of the TCR CDR3. In TCRdb, the multiplex PCR reads were re-called with MiXCR into one record per CDR3 protein. Of over 200,000 distinct CDR3 sequences in the sample, less than 15% were seen once. Material: blood. All receptors derive from a woman between 35 and 50 years old with Graves' hyperthyroidism that later progressed to Graves' ophthalmopathy.

In this sample, this clonotype turned up many times. The rearrangement joins TRBV2 to TRBJ2-7, with TRBD1 matching 7 bases. This CDR3 contains 17 residues. In germline, CDR1 is SNHLY, CDR2 FYNNEI. J was trimmed by 0 bases and V by 6 bases; bases with no gene match: 14. CDR3 protein: CASSKRLGTAISYEQYF. DNA for the CDR3: TGTGCCAGCAGCAAACGCCTTGGGACAGCCATCTCCTACGAGCAGTACTTC.

The J gene is TRBJ1-5, the V gene TRBV7-8; D is perhaps TRBD1 (6 bases). Germline V gene sequence: CDR1 SGHVS, CDR2 FQNEAQ. The CDR3 is 16 residues long. Trimming left V 1 base short and J 5 bases short, with 15 bases between. CDR3 sequence (DNA): TGTGCCAGCAGCTTAGGGGGCAGCACAGGGCATCAGCCCCAGCATTTT. It specifies CASSLGGSTGHQPQHF. Together with reference TRBV7-8 and TRBJ1-5, the CDR3 gives the full variable domain: GAGVSQSPRYKVAKRGQDVALRCDPISGHVSLFWYQQALGQGPEFLTYFQNEAQLDKSGLPSDRFFAERPEGSVSTLKIQRTQQEDSAVYLCASSLGGSTGHQPQHFGDGTRLSIL.

This clonotype has a count of ten or more. The genes are TRBV20-1 and TRBJ2-1; weak D call: TRBD2 (5 bases). This CDR3 region has 13 residues. CDR1 is DFQATT, CDR2 SNEGSKA, per germline (reference sequence). The V end was cut by 5 bases, the J end by 4 bases, with 12 bases between. The CDR3: CSAFSGSYNEQFF. CDR3 in DNA: TGCAGTGCTTTTTCGGGAAGTTACAATGAGCAGTTCTTC.

The chain is built from TRBV20-1 and TRBJ2-3; D is unresolved. Germline V gives CDR1 DFQATT, CDR2 SNEGSKA (reference sequence). Trimming took 3 bases from V and 7 from J, leaving 17 bases between them. The CDR3 has 14 residues. The CDR3 loop reads CSASSRPPPNTQYF. In DNA, the CDR3 is TGCAGTGCTAGCTCCCGGCCGCCCCCCAATACGCAGTATTTT.

On this clonotype: A much larger clone is a single base away; this may be a read error. The J gene is TRBJ2-7, the V gene TRBV20-1; unclear D gene. TRBJ2-1 matches the DNA end more closely, so the J call is doubtful. Per germline, CDR1 DFQATT and CDR2 SNEGSKA (reference sequence). The CDR3 extends over 13 amino acids. DNA for the CDR3: TGCAGTGCATCCCCTCCCGGGCTCTACGAGCAGTTCTTC. This sequence encodes CSASPPGLYEQFF.

This clonotype was picked up many times. The chain carries TRBV15 and TRBJ2-1; TRBD2 is a possible D gene (6 bases). The CDR3 is 15 amino acids. CDR1 and CDR2 from the germline V gene are LNHNV and YYDKDF (reference sequence). Trimming took 1 base from V and 3 from J, leaving 10 bases between them. CDR3 sequence reads: CATSRVGGNYNEQFF. The CDR3 nucleotides read TGTGCCACCAGCAGAGTAGGCGGGAACTACAATGAGCAGTTCTTC.

This clonotype was recorded many times. The V and J genes are TRBV5-1 and TRBJ2-3; perhaps TRBD2 as D (6 bases). Germline CDR1 reads SGHRS; CDR2 reads YFSETQ. The CDR3 has 16 amino acids. Trimming left V 3 bases short and J 4 bases short, with 18 bases between. CDR3 amino acids: CASSYLGGGDADTQYF. CDR3 DNA sequence: TGCGCCAGCAGCTACCTCGGGGGTGGGGACGCAGATACGCAGTATTTT.

This clonotype was counted many times. The rearrangement uses TRBV3-1 and TRBJ1-2, with a possible D match to TRBD1 (5 bases). The CDR3 runs 13 residues. Germline-derived CDR1 and CDR2 are LGHDT and YNNKEL (reference sequence). Trimming took 0 bases from V and 5 from J, leaving 7 bases between them. CDR3 protein: CASSQDAGYGYTF. The CDR3 DNA follows: TGTGCCAGCAGCCAAGATGCAGGGTATGGCTACACCTTC.